This TCR beta chain was profiled in a study of shared clonotypes between healthy human individuals. Template for every sorted-subset replicate PCR totaled 150 to 250 ng DNA, approximately 30,000 T cell genomes. The table came from immunoSEQ multiplex PCR; TCRdb's copy has only in-frame clones and leaves some out. This table has 2.5 million or so clones, over 85% appearing once. Free of recent acute infections or vaccinations, the donors were healthy HIV-negative adults. Study observations and caveats: Sharing across a handful of donors was seen in 4% to 6.5% of naive CD4 clonotypes.

V lost 4 bases, J lost 2 bases, and 4 bases stayed unmatched. Germline CDR1 reads LGHNA; CDR2 reads YSLEER. The CDR3 is 14 amino acids. This clone was seen once. Antigen: not known. Sequences were obtained from naive CD4+ T cells sorted from blood. Subset indicated: CD45RA+ positively selected. This chain links TRBV4-3 with TRBJ2-7; 8 bases are shared with TRBD1. The TCR sequence derives from a man younger than 35 in good health. CDR3 nucleotide sequence: TGCGCCAGCAGCCGAGGGACAGGAACCTACGAGCAGTACTTC. It encodes CASSRGTGTYEQYF.